This TCR beta chain was captured by sequencing in a study of regulatory T cells in long-lasting Graves disease. Study-wide findings and caveats: Possibly, too few samples lowered accuracy. Preferential use of TRBV28, TRBJ1-2 and TRBJ2-5 was seen in persistent disease.

Time point defined: newly diagnosed GD, antithyroid drugs for less than 3 months. RNA extracted from PBMCs served as the sequencing template. Relying on iRepertoire HTBI primers and Arm-PCR of CDR3 regions, the team built TCR beta libraries. TCRdb reanalysed the multiplex PCR reads using MiXCR and keeps one entry per CDR3 protein. The sample holds about 540,000 distinct CDR3 sequences, roughly 14% seen once. CDR1 and CDR2 from the germline V gene are LNHNV and YYDKDF (reference sequence). CDR3 length equals 13 residues. The V end was cut by 0 bases, the J end by 11 bases, with 13 bases between. This clonotype was observed a handful of times. Antigen specificity is unknown. This sample was shared with a second study, whose subject was T cells in Graves' hyperthyroidism and ophthalmopathy. That report notes: Researchers barred patients who had uncontrolled infection, other autoimmune disease, pregnancy or lactation. With a median lead of around 5.9 months before onset, the model predicted ophthalmopathy.

This TCR derives from a man aged 25 to 40 with Graves disease. The chain combines TRBV15 with TRBJ1-1; the D is unclear. The material was peripheral blood mononuclear cells (PBMCs), obtained at new diagnosis, from a patient treated with antithyroid drugs. The CDR3 nucleotides are TGTGCCACCAGCAGAGATGTATCGGGTGGGGCTTTCTTT. As protein: CATSRDVSGGAFF.